This T cell receptor (beta chain) stems from a study of blood T cell repertoires in COVID-19. At the level of the study: Spain, Italy and the United States supplied samples that represented acute and convalescent COVID-19. PBMCs, B-cell-depleted T cells, or T cells were the source of the cDNA or gDNA that made up the material.

Original handling: Researchers report that nucleated cell counts were estimated from reference gene primer amplification. Measured with immunoSEQ multiplex PCR; TCRdb has only the in-frame clones, and not every one. V and J calls and clone size are as listed in that table; D and trimming were resolved from the DNA. Among some 26,000 clones, about 89% were seen once, and the ten largest hold 2% to 3%. CDR1 and CDR2 (germline): SGHTA, FQGNSA. This CDR3 has 14 amino acids. The V and J ends lost 5 bases and 2 bases respectively, with 12 bases between them. The sequence was collected from a human donor in a cohort sampled during active COVID-19. The rearrangement joins TRBV7-2 to TRBJ1-2; TRBD1 is a possible D gene (6 bases). Sequencing was carried out using peripheral blood. CDR3 nucleotide sequence: TGTGCCAGCAGCCTTCGGACAGAAAACTATGGCTACACCTTC. Translating it yields CASSLRTENYGYTF.